These 20 T cell receptor beta chains were all obtained from the same sample, sequenced in a study of T cell responses to AZD1222 COVID-19 vaccine. TCRdb's copy holds only in-frame clones and misses some; the assay was immunoSEQ multiplex PCR. The data show 150,000 or so clones, roughly nine tenths seen once. The sample consisted of peripheral blood, taken on day 0 of AZD1222 vaccination. The receptors were gathered from an adult in good health.

This rearrangement joins TRBV7-9 to TRBJ2-2; D gene unclear. The CDR3 totals 16 residues. From germline, CDR1 is SEHNR and CDR2 FQNEAQ (reference sequence). Trimming stripped 1 base from V and 0 bases from J, with 9 bases between. In DNA, the CDR3 is TGTGCCAGCAGCTTAGGCCTCTTCGCGAACACCGGGGAGCTGTTTTTT. This codes for CASSLGLFANTGELFF.

The gene calls are TRBV6-2 or TRBV6-3 and TRBJ1-2; weak D call: TRBD1 (5 bases). The length of the CDR3 is 12 residues. Germline values: CDR1 MNHEY, CDR2 SVGEGT. V was trimmed by 5 bases and J by 4 bases, leaving 8 bases between them. Here the CDR3 DNA reads TGTGCCAGCAGTCAAGGGACCTATGGCTACACCTTC. Its translation: CASSQGTYGYTF.

This clone appeared once. The chain joins TRBV11-3 to TRBJ2-1; 16 bases are shared with TRBD2. The V and J ends lost 5 bases and 3 bases, in that order; junction bases with no gene match: 4. Germline CDR1 and CDR2: SGHNT and YENEEA. CDR3 length: 17 amino acids. The CDR3 sequence: CASSQGLAGGYYNEQFF. CDR3 nucleotide sequence: TGTGCCAGCAGCCAGGGACTAGCGGGAGGGTACTACAATGAGCAGTTCTTC.

The V gene is TRBV28, the J gene TRBJ1-2, with D perhaps matching TRBD1 (5 bases). Trimming took off 3 bases at V and 5 bases at J, with 13 bases between the two ends. The CDR3 length is 14 residues. The V gene's germline CDR1 is MDHEN and CDR2 SYDVKM. Here the CDR3 reads CASSLGGRVYGYTF. The CDR3 DNA is TGTGCCAGCAGTTTGGGAGGCAGGGTATATGGCTACACCTTC.

This CDR3 is CASSQVSLNEKLFF. The DNA for the CDR3 is TGTGCCAGCAGCCAAGTCTCTCTTAATGAAAAACTGTTTTTT. The chain joins TRBV3-1 (or the pseudogene TRBV3-2) to TRBJ1-4; D uncertain. The ends were cut back, 1 base at V and 4 bases at J, with 7 bases in the middle. The CDR3 sequence is 14 residues long. Germline V CDR1 and CDR2: LGHDT, YNNKEL (reference sequence).

In its sample, this clone was seen a few times. The chain is built from TRBV10-2 and TRBJ1-1, with 7 bases lining up with TRBD1. J lost 0 bases, V lost 6 bases, and 13 bases had no gene match. The CDR3 contains 17 residues. The germline V gene encodes CDR1 WSHSY and CDR2 SAAADI. For the CDR3, the DNA is TGCGCCAGCAGGGTCCCGGGACAGAGTATCATGAACACTGAAGCTTTCTTT. It codes for CASRVPGQSIMNTEAFF.

The chain recombines TRBV5-1 with TRBJ2-2; D ambiguous. The ends were cut back, 0 bases at V and 1 base at J, with 4 bases in the middle. The CDR3 loop spans 14 amino acids. Germline V gene sequence: CDR1 SGHRS, CDR2 YFSETQ. This CDR3 is CASSLAQNTGELFF. The CDR3 coding sequence is TGCGCCAGCAGCTTGGCGCAGAACACCGGGGAGCTGTTTTTT.

The rearrangement joins TRBV30 to TRBJ2-3; no firm D call. This CDR3 is built from 12 residues. The germline V gene has CDR1 GTSNPN and CDR2 SVGIG (reference sequence). The V end lost 3 bases, the J end lost 2 bases, and 6 bases lay between the germline ends. The CDR3 is CAWSPNTDTQYF. The CDR3 nucleotides are TGTGCCTGGAGCCCTAACACAGATACGCAGTATTTT.

The CDR3, as DNA: TGTGCCAGTAGTATAGTAGGAGGGACTAGCACTTACAATGAGCAGTTCTTC. Residues: CASSIVGGTSTYNEQFF. The chain links TRBV19 to TRBJ2-1; 9 positions agree with TRBD2. The length of the CDR3 is 17 residues. In germline, CDR1 is LNHDA, CDR2 SQIVND (reference sequence). With V trimmed by 1 base and J by 4 bases, 8 bases remained unmatched.

This rearrangement joins TRBV11-2 to TRBJ2-3; TRBD1 matches 7 bases. Germline V gene lookup returns CDR1 SGHAT and CDR2 FQNNGV. Trimming took 5 bases from V and 0 from J; bases not matched to a gene: 8. This CDR3 has 16 residues. The CDR3 spells CASSPRQGPSTDTQYF. For the CDR3, the DNA is TGTGCCAGCAGCCCAAGACAGGGACCGAGCACAGATACGCAGTATTTT.

The chain is built from TRBV5-1 and TRBJ2-3, with 10 positions matching TRBD2. The CDR3 runs to 16 residues. Germline CDR1 is SGHRS and CDR2 is YFSETQ. The J segment lost 1 base and the V segment lost 0 bases, leaving 2 bases of the junction unmatched. Here the CDR3 reads CASSLGTSGGTDTQYF. The CDR3 DNA is TGCGCCAGCAGCTTGGGGACTAGCGGAGGCACAGATACGCAGTATTTT.

In DNA form, the CDR3 reads TGTGCCAGCAGTTTACGGGGGGAAAAACTGTTTTTT. This sequence encodes CASSLRGEKLFF. The V gene is TRBV12-3 or TRBV12-4, the J gene TRBJ1-4; tentative D call: TRBD1 (5 bases). Trimming removed 2 bases at V and 8 bases at J, with 6 bases between. This CDR3 has 12 amino acids.

The V and J genes are TRBV7-2 and TRBJ1-2; the D is unclear. V shed 5 bases and J shed 4 bases, with 14 bases lying between them. Germline-derived CDR1 and CDR2 are SGHTA and FQGNSA. This CDR3 comprises 14 residues. CDR3 amino acids: CASSRYGLGYGYTF. The CDR3 DNA reads as TGTGCCAGCAGCCGCTATGGGCTCGGCTATGGCTACACCTTC.

The chain joins TRBV10-3 to TRBJ2-7; 7 bases align to TRBD1. The CDR3 loop spans 13 amino acids. The V gene end was trimmed by 5 bases and the J gene end by 2 bases; junction bases not matched to a gene: 3. Looked up from germline, CDR1 is ENHRY and CDR2 is SYGVKD. The CDR3 DNA follows: TGTGCCATCAGTCCGGGACAGACCTACGAGCAGTACTTC. Encoded protein: CAISPGQTYEQYF.

The chain uses TRBV11-3 and TRBJ2-7; TRBD1 or TRBD2 may be the D gene (5 bases each). This CDR3 comprises 15 residues. V was cut by 5 bases and J by 7 bases, with 21 bases left in between. Germline V CDR1 and CDR2: SGHNT, YENEEA. The CDR3: CASSLRGTTAWEQYF. CDR3 sequence (DNA): TGTGCCAGCAGCCTGCGAGGGACCACCGCTTGGGAGCAGTACTTC.

The chain combines TRBV2 with TRBJ1-5; 7 nucleotides match TRBD1. Germline assignment: CDR1 SNHLY and CDR2 FYNNEI. This CDR3 contains 15 residues. V gave up 2 bases and J gave up 5 bases; unmatched junction bases: 6. In DNA, the CDR3 is TGTGCCAGCAGTGAACACAGGGGAATGTATCAGCCCCAGCATTTT. This gives the protein CASSEHRGMYQPQHF.

The chain joins TRBV5-5 to TRBJ2-5; D is unresolved. Germline CDR1 and CDR2: SGHKS and YYEKEE (reference sequence). The CDR3 runs 12 residues. With 3 bases removed from V and 5 bases from J, the gap between germline ends came to 8 bases. CDR3 sequence: CASSWDVETQYF. As DNA, the CDR3 is TGTGCCAGCAGCTGGGATGTGGAGACCCAGTACTTC.

The chain is built from TRBV19 and TRBJ1-2, with 8 bases matching TRBD1. The CDR3 sequence is 13 residues long. The germline V gene has CDR1 LNHDA and CDR2 SQIVND (reference sequence). V was clipped by 8 bases and J by 2 bases; unmatched bases: 4. The CDR3 DNA reads as TGTGCCAGTCATAGGACAGGGAACTATGGCTACACCTTC. Amino acids: CASHRTGNYGYTF.

The chain uses TRBV25-1 and TRBJ2-1; TRBD2 aligns across 8 bases. The CDR3 spans 17 residues. V shed 0 bases, J shed 10 bases, and the junction held 14 bases outside the gene matches. The germline V gene has CDR1 MGHDK and CDR2 SYGVNS. CDR3 nucleotides: TGTGCCAGCAGTGAATATACCGTAGCGGGACTGCCTATGGAGCAGTTCTTC. Amino acid sequence: CASSEYTVAGLPMEQFF.

The chain has TRBV12-3 or TRBV12-4 and TRBJ1-1; D gene unclear. CDR3 length equals 13 residues. Trimming took 6 bases from V and 2 from J, leaving 10 bases between them. The CDR3 nucleotides are TGTGCCAGCAGCTCGGGAGTTAACACTGAAGCTTTCTTT. Its translation: CASSSGVNTEAFF.